Listed here is a single T cell receptor (beta chain). This sample is part of a study of blood T cell repertoires in COVID-19. Across the study: Sources were T cells, B-cell-depleted T cells, or PBMCs; the material itself was cDNA or gDNA.

V dropped 1 base and J dropped 8; count of bases not matched to a gene: 5. The germline V gene has CDR1 LGHDT and CDR2 YNNKEL (reference sequence). The CDR3 totals 14 residues. Assay: immunoSEQ multiplex PCR; the TCRdb copy retains only in-frame clones and omits some. The table lists around 98,000 clones, around 82% of them singletons. Sample: peripheral blood. The genes are TRBV3-1 (or the pseudogene TRBV3-2) and TRBJ1-2, with 9 nucleotides matching TRBD1. This TCR was sampled from a man aged 70-80 years with active or convalescent COVID-19. DNA for the CDR3: TGTGCCAGCAGCCAAGCCGCGACAGGGGGAGGCTACACCTTC. It is translated as CASSQAATGGGYTF.